This T cell receptor beta chain originates from a study of T cells after yellow fever vaccination. The wider study: Where fractions had low cell numbers, libraries were prepared from them with the SMART-Seq v4 Ultra Low Input RNA kit.

This clonotype occurred a few times. Its antigen is not identified. From the 5' RACE reads, TCRdb called clonotypes with MiXCR, one entry per CDR3 protein. The sample has 400,000 to 650,000 distinct CDR3 sequences, 20% to 25% seen once; the top ten hold about 15%. General study findings and limits: Sorted repertoires could include abundant contaminating clonotypes from bulk cells. Post-booster reappearance was seen for most primary-vaccination clones (around 97% CD4, around 91% CD8). Relatively few clonotypes were ones that appeared in both CD4 and CD8 compartments.

The material sequenced was PBMCs, taken about 21 days after the first yellow fever vaccination. This clonotype was obtained from a man aged 18 to 35 who received the YFV17D yellow fever vaccine.

The CDR3 DNA is TGTGCCAGCAGAGATGGACTAGCGGGGCAAGAGACCCAGTACTTC. It encodes CASRDGLAGQETQYF. The chain combines TRBV5-4 with TRBJ2-5; 12 bases line up with TRBD2. Germline CDR1 and CDR2: SGHNT and YYREEE (reference sequence). The trim removed 5 bases at V and 2 bases at J, leaving 4 bases unmatched. The CDR3 contains 15 residues.